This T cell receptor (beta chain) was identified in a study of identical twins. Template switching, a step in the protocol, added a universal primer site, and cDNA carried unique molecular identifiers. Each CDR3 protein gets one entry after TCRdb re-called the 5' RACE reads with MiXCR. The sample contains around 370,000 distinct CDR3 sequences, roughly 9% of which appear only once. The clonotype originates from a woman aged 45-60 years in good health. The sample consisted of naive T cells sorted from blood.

The CDR3 spells CSVAGHLKGETQYF. The CDR3 region has the DNA TGCAGCGTTGCGGGACACCTCAAGGGTGAGACCCAGTACTTC. The chain recombines TRBV29-1 with TRBJ2-5; tentative D call: TRBD1 (6 bases). Trimming removed 4 bases at V and 5 bases at J, with 17 bases between. Germline V CDR1 and CDR2: SQVTM, ANQGSEA. The CDR3 has 14 amino acids.